These 4 T cell receptor beta chains share one sample of origin, sequenced in a study of blood T cells in healthy people across ages. Using a J-beta primer mix together with a sample-barcoded 5' primer, a second PCR was run for roughly 6 to 12 cycles. TCRdb used MiXCR to reprocess the 5' RACE reads, holding one entry per CDR3 protein. The sample consists of 1.2 million to 1.5 million distinct CDR3 sequences, 59% of them appearing once. The sequenced material came from blood. Source of these receptors: a man younger than 30 in good health.

This clonotype is a singleton in its sample. This chain uses TRBV4-1 with TRBJ1-5; no definite D call. Germline V gene lookup returns CDR1 MGHRA and CDR2 YSYEKL. V was clipped by 1 base and J by 5 bases, with 15 bases between them. This CDR3 comprises 16 residues. DNA of the CDR3: TGCGCCAGCAGCCAAGGAGTTTCTGGGGTCGATCAGCCCCAGCATTTT. Translated, it gives CASSQGVSGVDQPQHF.

The chain joins TRBV9 to TRBJ1-6; TRBD1 is a possible D gene (6 bases). The CDR3 is 17 residues long. Germline values: CDR1 SGDLS, CDR2 YYNGEE. Trimming cost V 0 bases and J 5 bases, with 15 bases left between them. The CDR3 region is CASSVAGAGVNNSPLHF. The CDR3 bases are TGTGCCAGCAGCGTAGCAGGAGCAGGGGTGAATAATTCACCCCTCCACTTT.

The V call is TRBV4-1, the J call TRBJ2-1; 12 bases fit TRBD1. J was trimmed by 6 bases and V by 4 bases; bases with no gene match: 4. Germline V gives CDR1 MGHRA, CDR2 YSYEKL. The CDR3 extends over 15 amino acids. CDR3 nucleotide sequence: TGCGCCAGCAGCCGGGACAGGGGGCTTGTCAATGAGCAGTTCTTC. Amino acid sequence: CASSRDRGLVNEQFF.

This clonotype was observed a single time. V is TRBV6-5 and J is TRBJ2-3; 7 bases line up with TRBD1. The CDR3 totals 15 residues. After removal of 2 bases from V and 2 bases from J, the junction contained 4 bases not matched to a gene. Per the germline V gene, CDR1 is MNHEY and CDR2 is SVGAGI. CDR3 residues: CASSYRGQATDTQYF. For the CDR3, the DNA is TGTGCCAGCAGTTACCGCGGACAGGCCACAGATACGCAGTATTTT.